Listed here are 3 T cell receptor beta chains from one sample, sequenced in a study of blood T cell repertoires in COVID-19. The repertoire was sequenced with immunoSEQ multiplex PCR; TCRdb's copy has only in-frame clones and lacks some. In the table there are about 140,000 clones, more than 75% of which are singletons. The sequenced sample was peripheral blood. The receptor set was obtained from a woman aged 80 or older with acute or convalescent COVID-19.

The chain recombines TRBV4-1 with TRBJ1-2; 7 bases align to TRBD1. Looked up from germline, CDR1 is MGHRA and CDR2 is YSYEKL. J gave up 5 bases and V 0 bases, and 3 bases lay outside the gene matches. The CDR3 spans 14 residues. CDR3 sequence: CASSQDDRVYGYTF. In DNA, the CDR3 is TGCGCCAGCAGCCAAGATGACAGGGTTTATGGCTACACCTTC.

This chain connects TRBV19 to TRBJ1-2; D unclear. V lost 1 base to trimming and J lost 0 bases, with 6 bases between them. The CDR3 spans 14 residues. Germline V CDR1 and CDR2: LNHDA, SQIVND (reference sequence). The DNA for the CDR3 is TGTGCCAGTAGTATAGGGCAAGCTAACTATGGCTACACCTTC. Protein sequence: CASSIGQANYGYTF.

The CDR3: CASSRTMNTEAFF. Here the CDR3 DNA reads TGCGCCAGCAGCAGAACCATGAACACTGAAGCTTTCTTT. The chain couples TRBV10-1 to TRBJ1-1; no firm D call. V lost 6 bases and J 0 bases, leaving 8 bases between the germline ends. Germline CDR1 WNHNN, CDR2 SYGVQD (reference sequence). This CDR3 is 13 amino acids long.